This T cell receptor (beta chain) emerged from a study of CD8 T cells in ankylosing spondylitis. Study-level points and caveats: Clones tied to disease were said to be significantly enriched in matched ankylosing spondylitis synovial fluid. There were earlier reports of some motif variants in reactive arthritis synovial fluid and blood. What appeared characteristic of ankylosing spondylitis blood was a TCR beta motif of seven to nine highly homologous variants.

As the method for making TCR beta libraries, quantitative 5'-RACE with molecular barcodes was used. TCRdb fed the 5' RACE reads into MiXCR, producing one record per CDR3 protein. The sample has approximately 220,000 distinct CDR3 sequences, 20% to 30% seen once. In this sample, this clonotype turned up many times. Its antigen is currently unknown. The clonotype was recovered from a male donor with ankylosing spondylitis or in good health (not recorded which). The sequenced material came from blood, either unsorted or a sorted T cell fraction (not recorded which).

CDR3 sequence: CSVVRDRNTEAFF. The CDR3 DNA reads as TGCAGCGTTGTAAGGGACAGGAACACTGAAGCTTTCTTT. The chain joins TRBV29-1 to TRBJ1-1; 7 bases line up with TRBD1. V dropped 4 bases and J dropped 1; count of bases not matched to a gene: 3. This CDR3 is built from 13 residues. The germline V gene has CDR1 SQVTM and CDR2 ANQGSEA.